The TCR beta chain under discussion was sequenced for a study of cytomegalovirus exposure and HLA in healthy donors. The CDR3 is 15 amino acids. In germline, CDR1 is KGHSH, CDR2 LQKENI. V lost 3 bases, J lost 1 base, and 1 base stayed unmatched. The PCR was carried out with 60 Vbeta primers and 13 Jbeta primers. The protocol was immunoSEQ multiplex PCR, while the TCRdb copy is restricted to in-frame clones and leaves out a portion. The sample includes about 130,000 clones, roughly three quarters seen only once; the top ten take about 1.8%. This clone showed up just a few times. Source material: PBMCs. V usage is TRBV18 and J usage is TRBJ1-3, with TRBD1 matching 9 bases. This TCR was sampled from a woman in her thirties or forties in good health and CMV-seronegative. The CDR3 spells CASSPGQGSGNTIYF. CDR3 DNA sequence: TGTGCCAGCTCACCGGGACAGGGATCTGGAAACACCATATATTTT.